This T cell receptor beta chain was profiled in a study of Tregs in tolerant kidney transplant recipients (dated by TCRdb to the late 2010s). Looking at the study overall: The study applied TCRbeta sequencing to find donor-specific regulatory T cells before combined kidney and bone marrow transplantation and then followed those same cells after transplant. TCRbeta repertoire sequencing was used in 3 healthy controls to compare several methods for expanding Tregs specific for an allogeneic donor. The research as a whole found: The study was constrained by small patient numbers, and validation of the findings is required in larger populations and under other immunosuppression protocols. Biological reproducibility was not directly addressed, though technical replication error appeared minimal. Expanding Tregs with activated donor B cells appeared to identify the most biologically relevant and donor-specific TCRbeta repertoire.

The CDR3 spans 16 residues, from the cysteine through the phenylalanine. Only the CDR3 DNA stays, 48 bases, in frame from base 1. CDR1 MNHNY and CDR2 SVGAGI are derived from the germline V gene (reference sequence). Unmatched junction bases come to 11, with V trimmed by 6 bases and J by 2 bases. Of note for this clone: Its antigen is currently not known. Base quality data are lacking; no much larger clone is found one base away.

Unstimulated Tregs (CD4+CD25+CD127-), CD4+ non-Tregs (CD4+CD25-), CD4 and CD8 cells were FACS-sorted from thawed PBMCs. Thawed PBMCs were rested overnight at 37 degrees C with approximately 200 IU/ml IL-2 before Treg sorting. Healthy control blood was obtained either as purchased buffy coats or from healthy volunteers. Healthy control blood was processed by Ficoll density gradient to PBMCs and cryopreserved; patient PBMCs were collected before and after transplant. Genomic DNA was extracted from sorted cells with the QIAGEN DNeasy Blood and Tissue Kit for TCRbeta CDR3 sequencing. High-throughput TCRbeta CDR3 sequencing, which included PCR amplification with bias correction and internal controls, was done commercially through immunoSEQ. On the study's bioinformatics: Unique productive TCRbeta sequences were defined by CDR3 nucleotide sequence where primers matched, and otherwise by CDR3 amino acid sequence together with Vbeta and Jbeta genes. To correct for sorting error, sequences found in more than one sorted population at a frequency ratio of 2:1 or less were discarded, and the remaining shared sequences were assigned to the population with the higher frequency. A sequence was defined as donor-reactive if the sequence was expanded at least 5-fold in CFSE-low cells compared with unstimulated cells and had a frequency of at least 0.01% in CFSE-low cells. Repertoire divergence was quantified by Jensen-Shannon divergence using the top 100 TCRbeta sequences ranked by frequency. For samples with multiple sequencing runs, sorting error was corrected separately for each run before the runs were pooled. Here the immuneACCESS table is served through TCRdb, limited to in-frame sequences with V and J called. Missing clones are a known gap in these copies; in checked studies unresolved V genes cover under half, and the rest lacks a known reason. That table gives V, J and clone size, and the DNA gave D and trimming. In this sample the table shows tens of thousands of clones, 75% to 95% of which occur a single time. About 0.71% of the sample goes to the ten largest clones.

Specimen: Tregs from blood. This chain joins TRBV6-6 to TRBJ2-7; 9 of the junction bases match TRBD1. This TCR was recovered from a human donor in good health. The CDR3 reads CASSVPGQGIAYEQYF. The DNA is TGTGCCAGCAGCGTACCGGGACAGGGAATTGCCTACGAGCAGTACTTC.